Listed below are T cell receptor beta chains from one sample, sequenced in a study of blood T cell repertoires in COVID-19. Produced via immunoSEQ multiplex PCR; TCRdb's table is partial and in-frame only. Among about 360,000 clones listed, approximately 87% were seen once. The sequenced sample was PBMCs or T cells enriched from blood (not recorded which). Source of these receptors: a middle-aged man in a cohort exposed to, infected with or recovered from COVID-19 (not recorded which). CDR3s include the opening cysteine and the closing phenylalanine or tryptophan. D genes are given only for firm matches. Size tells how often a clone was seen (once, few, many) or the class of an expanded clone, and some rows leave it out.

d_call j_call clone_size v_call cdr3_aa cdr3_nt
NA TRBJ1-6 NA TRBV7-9 CASSLGGDSPLHF TGTGCCAGCAGCTTAGGGGGCGATTCACCCCTCCACTTT
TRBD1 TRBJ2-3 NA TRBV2 CASRRQGTDTQYF TGTGCCAGCAGACGACAGGGAACAGATACGCAGTATTTT
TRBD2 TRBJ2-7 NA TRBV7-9 CASSLVGRAHEQYF TGTGCCAGCAGCTTAGTCGGGAGGGCCCACGAGCAGTACTTC
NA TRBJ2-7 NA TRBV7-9 CASSAIYEQYF TGTGCCAGCAGCGCTATCTACGAGCAGTACTTC
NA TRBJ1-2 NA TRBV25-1 CASSVGGWYGYTF TGTGCCAGCAGTGTAGGGGGTTGGTATGGCTACACCTTC
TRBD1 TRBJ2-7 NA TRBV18 CASSLGQGEHEQYF TGTGCCAGCTCACTGGGACAGGGCGAACACGAGCAGTACTTC
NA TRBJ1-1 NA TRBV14 CASSPGGPERAFF TGTGCCAGCAGCCCGGGAGGGCCAGAGAGAGCTTTCTTT
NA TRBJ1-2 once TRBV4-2 CASRPGERNYGYTF TGTGCCAGTCGACCAGGGGAGAGAAACTATGGCTACACCTTC
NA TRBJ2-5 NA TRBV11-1 CASSFSELETQYF TGTGCCAGCAGCTTCTCCGAGCTGGAGACCCAGTACTTC
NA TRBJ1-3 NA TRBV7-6 CASSLEPGYSGNTIYF TGTGCCAGCAGCTTAGAACCGGGGTACTCTGGAAACACCATATATTTT
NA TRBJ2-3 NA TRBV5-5 CASSSGHGTDTQYF TGTGCCAGCAGCTCGGGACACGGCACAGATACGCAGTATTTT
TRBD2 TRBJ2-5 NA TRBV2 CASSEGGLAAHLYF TGTGCCAGCAGTGAAGGAGGACTAGCGGCCCATCTCTACTTC
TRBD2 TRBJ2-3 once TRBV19 CASSIFSGSTDTQYF TGTGCCAGTAGTATCTTTAGCGGGAGCACAGATACGCAGTATTTT
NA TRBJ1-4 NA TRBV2 CASSTGYNEKLFF TGTGCCAGCAGTACAGGATATAATGAAAAACTGTTTTTT
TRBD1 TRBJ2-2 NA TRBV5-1 CASSQGQGAGGELFF TGCGCCAGCAGCCAGGGACAGGGGGCAGGCGGGGAGCTGTTTTTT